These 21 T cell receptor beta chains were all obtained from the same sample, sequenced in a study of technical replicates of blood from a handful of donors. TCRdb keeps only in-frame clones here, not all; method: immunoSEQ multiplex PCR. The repertoire includes 75,000 to 90,000 clones, 95% to 97% of them detected once, and 0.3% to 0.35% sits in the top ten. The sequenced material came from T cells isolated from PBMCs. Every receptor here comes from a human donor in good health.

This clone was observed once. This rearrangement joins TRBV6-1 to TRBJ2-2; D is unresolved. This CDR3 is built from 15 residues. In germline, CDR1 is MNHNS, CDR2 SASEGT. The V and J ends lost 3 bases and 1 base respectively, with 9 bases between them. The CDR3 loop is CASSDLILNTGELFF. The CDR3 nucleotides are TGTGCCAGCAGTGACTTAATCTTGAACACCGGGGAGCTGTTTTTT.

The V gene is TRBV5-1, the J gene TRBJ1-1; 7 bases fit TRBD1. The CDR3 spans 14 residues. Germline-derived CDR1 and CDR2 are SGHRS and YFSETQ. The V and J ends lost 3 bases and 1 base, in that order; junction bases with no gene match: 3. The chain's CDR3 is CASSSDRANTEAFF. CDR3 nucleotide sequence: TGCGCCAGCAGCTCCGACAGGGCGAACACTGAAGCTTTCTTT. The complete variable domain, with remaining parts taken from reference TRBV5-1 and TRBJ1-1, reads KAGVTQTPRYLIKTRGQQVTLSCSPISGHRSVSWYQQTPGQGLQFLFEYFSETQRNKGNFPGRFSGRQFSNSRSEMNVSTLELGDSALYLCASSSDRANTEAFFGQGTRLTVV.

V and J are TRBV2 and TRBJ2-2; D possibly corresponds to TRBD2 (6 bases). The CDR3 has 17 amino acids. Germline V gives CDR1 SNHLY, CDR2 FYNNEI. V lost 4 bases and J lost 2, with 17 bases in between. CDR3 sequence: CASSGSLGTLNTGELFF. CDR3 DNA sequence: TGTGCCAGCAGTGGCTCACTCGGGACTTTAAACACCGGGGAGCTGTTTTTT.

In its sample, this clone was seen once. The chain employs TRBV7-3 and TRBJ2-1, with TRBD2 matching 13 bases. This CDR3 comprises 14 residues. V gave up 5 bases and J gave up 8 bases; unmatched junction bases: 3. CDR1 and CDR2 (germline): SGHTA, FQGTGA. The chain's CDR3 is CASSTSGRADEQFF. As DNA, the CDR3 is TGTGCCAGCAGCACTAGCGGGAGGGCCGATGAGCAGTTCTTC.

The chain is built from TRBV28 and TRBJ2-3; D not resolved. The CDR3 spans 11 residues. V gave up 4 bases and J gave up 7 bases, with 6 bases separating them. The germline V gene has CDR1 MDHEN and CDR2 SYDVKM. The CDR3 spells CASSSENTQYF. CDR3 nucleotides: TGTGCCAGCAGTTCGGAGAATACGCAGTATTTT. Full variable domain (rest looked up from reference TRBV28 and TRBJ2-3): DVKVTQSSRYLVKRTGEKVFLECVQDMDHENMFWYRQDPGLGLRLIYFSYDVKMKEKGDIPEGYSVSREKKERFSLILESASTNQTSMYLCASSSENTQYFGPGTRLTVL.

The chain combines TRBV30 with TRBJ1-3; perhaps TRBD1 as D (5 bases). The CDR3 consists of 13 residues. Germline values: CDR1 GTSNPN, CDR2 SVGIG (reference sequence). The germline V and J ends were trimmed by 4 bases and 4 bases, with 11 bases remaining between them. The CDR3 is CAWTRQSGNTIYF. CDR3 DNA: TGTGCCTGGACCCGACAGTCCGGAAACACCATATATTTT.

The chain recombines TRBV19 with TRBJ1-5, with 7 bases lining up with TRBD1. CDR1 LNHDA and CDR2 SQIVND come from the germline V gene (reference sequence). This CDR3 has 14 residues. Trimming cost V 6 bases and J 4 bases; bases outside gene matches: 6. The CDR3: CASSETGVNQPQHF. CDR3 in DNA: TGTGCCAGTAGCGAAACAGGGGTAAATCAGCCCCAGCATTTT.

The chain links TRBV10-3 to TRBJ2-7; D perhaps matches TRBD1 (6 bases). CDR1 ENHRY and CDR2 SYGVKD come from the germline V gene. The length of the CDR3 is 13 residues. Trimming shortened V by 7 bases and J by 0 bases, and 10 bases separated the two germline ends. CDR3 nucleotides: TGTGCCATCACCCTAGGGGGCTCCTACGAGCAGTACTTC. It encodes CAITLGGSYEQYF.

This CDR3 is CAWVQGPNQPQHF. CDR3 sequence (DNA): TGTGCCTGGGTACAGGGCCCCAATCAGCCCCAGCATTTT. The chain uses TRBV30 and TRBJ1-5; the D gene is possibly TRBD1 (6 bases). V was trimmed by 5 bases and J by 3 bases, leaving 11 bases between them. Germline-derived CDR1 and CDR2 are GTSNPN and SVGIG (reference sequence). The CDR3 runs to 13 residues.

The rearrangement uses TRBV10-3 and TRBJ2-3; TRBD1 is a possible D gene (6 bases). Germline CDR1 is ENHRY and CDR2 is SYGVKD. This CDR3 contains 15 residues. V lost 5 bases and J 2 bases, leaving 14 bases between the germline ends. This CDR3 is CAISLTGSTTDTQYF. CDR3 in DNA: TGTGCCATCAGTCTAACAGGGTCCACCACAGATACGCAGTATTTT.

The chain recombines TRBV4-1 with TRBJ2-5, with D tentatively TRBD2 (6 bases). CDR3 size: 14 residues. The germline CDR1 and CDR2 sequences are MGHRA and YSYEKL. V shed 1 base and J shed 4 bases, with 10 bases lying between them. The CDR3 bases are TGCGCCAGCAGCCAAGGACAAGCGGGAGAGACCCAGTACTTC. Its translation is CASSQGQAGETQYF.

The chain links TRBV21-1 to TRBJ1-1; the table names TRBD1, a call not compared with the DNA. TRBV21-1 is deemed a pseudogene. This CDR3 region has 15 residues. CDR3 protein: CASSIGTGVYTEAFF. CDR3 nucleotide sequence: TGTGCCAGCAGCATTGGGACAGGAGTATACACTGAAGCTTTCTTT.

The J gene is TRBJ2-7, the V gene TRBV15; D possibly corresponds to TRBD2 (6 bases). The CDR3 spans 13 residues. Trimming took 2 bases from V and 1 from J, leaving 6 bases between them. Germline V gives CDR1 LNHNV, CDR2 YYDKDF (reference sequence). For the CDR3, the DNA is TGTGCCACCAGCAGACTAGCGTCCTACGAGCAGTACTTC. It is translated as CATSRLASYEQYF.

This rearrangement joins TRBV5-1 to TRBJ1-1; 7 positions agree with TRBD1. This CDR3 is 16 amino acids long. J gave up 3 bases and V 0 bases, and 8 bases lay outside the gene matches. Per germline, CDR1 SGHRS and CDR2 YFSETQ. This chain's CDR3 is CASSLARGRLDTEAFF. In DNA, the CDR3 is TGCGCCAGCAGCTTGGCAAGGGGGCGCTTGGACACTGAAGCTTTCTTT.

This clone has just one count. The chain couples TRBV10-3 to TRBJ2-3, with 12 bases that match TRBD2. The CDR3 is 13 residues long. The J segment lost 3 bases and the V segment lost 11 bases, leaving 3 bases of the junction unmatched. Germline values: CDR1 ENHRY, CDR2 SYGVKD. The CDR3 is CALGLAGTDTQYF. The CDR3 DNA is TGTGCCCTTGGACTAGCGGGAACAGATACGCAGTATTTT.

The V and J genes are TRBV11-3 and TRBJ2-5; 8 bases fit TRBD2. V lost 5 bases, J lost 6 bases, and 14 bases stayed unmatched. This CDR3 is 16 amino acids long. CDR1 is SGHNT, CDR2 YENEEA, per germline. The CDR3 sequence is CASSPREGVQDKTQYF. In nucleotides, the CDR3 is TGTGCCAGCAGCCCCCGGGAGGGGGTTCAGGATAAGACCCAGTACTTC. Using reference TRBV11-3 and TRBJ2-5 for the parts outside the CDR3, the full variable domain is EAGVVQSPRYKIIEKKQPVAFWCNPISGHNTLYWYLQNLGQGPELLIRYENEEAVDDSQLPKDRFSAERLKGVDSTLKIQPAELGDSAVYLCASSPREGVQDKTQYFGPGTRLLVL.

The gene calls are TRBV11-2 and TRBJ2-1, with no clear D. This CDR3 is built from 15 residues. V lost 1 base to trimming and J lost 10 bases, with 17 bases between them. Germline V CDR1 and CDR2: SGHAT, FQNNGV. CDR3 coding DNA: TGTGCCAGCAGCTTAGGTACGGGTACCGCCGAAGAGCAGTTCTTC. Protein product: CASSLGTGTAEEQFF. The whole variable domain, filled in from reference TRBV11-2 and TRBJ2-1, reads EAGVAQSPRYKIIEKRQSVAFWCNPISGHATLYWYQQILGQGPKLLIQFQNNGVVDDSQLPKDRFSAERLKGVDSTLKIQPAKLEDSAVYLCASSLGTGTAEEQFFGPGTRLTVL.

The chain uses TRBV4-3 and TRBJ2-4, with a tentative D call TRBD1 (6 bases). The CDR3 consists of 16 residues. Trimming left V 4 bases short and J 1 base short, with 14 bases between. CDR1 is LGHNA, CDR2 YSLEER, per germline. CDR3 residues: CASSRFNQGAKNIQYF. DNA of the CDR3: TGCGCCAGCAGCCGATTTAACCAGGGGGCCAAAAACATTCAGTACTTC.

The chain's CDR3 is CASSLERERSYEQYF. CDR3 in DNA: TGTGCCAGCAGCTTGGAGCGGGAGCGGTCCTACGAGCAGTACTTC. V usage is TRBV5-4 and J usage is TRBJ2-7; 8 positions match TRBD2. The CDR3 is 15 amino acids. Per germline, CDR1 SGHNT and CDR2 YYREEE (reference sequence). The J segment lost 1 base and the V segment lost 0 bases, leaving 3 bases of the junction unmatched.

Here the CDR3 DNA reads TGTGCCAGCAGTTACGGAACGGGACAGAGAAATGAAAAACTGTTTTTT. It yields the protein CASSYGTGQRNEKLFF. The chain recombines TRBV6-5 with TRBJ1-4; 7 bases fit TRBD1. The length of the CDR3 is 16 residues. In germline, CDR1 is MNHEY, CDR2 SVGAGI. The V and J ends lost 2 bases and 5 bases, in that order; junction bases with no gene match: 8.

The table lists this clone with a count of one. The chain joins TRBV7-2 to TRBJ2-3; the match to TRBD2 covers 10 bases. There are 15 residues in the CDR3. CDR1 and CDR2 from the germline V gene are SGHTA and FQGNSA. V lost 6 bases, J lost 0 bases, and 3 bases stayed unmatched. CDR3 sequence reads: CASSGLAASTDTQYF. The CDR3, as DNA: TGTGCCAGCAGTGGACTAGCGGCTAGCACAGATACGCAGTATTTT.